This passage covers 13 T cell receptor beta chains from one sample sequenced in a study of cytomegalovirus exposure and HLA in healthy donors. 60 Vbeta and 13 Jbeta primers were used in PCR. Sequencing was performed with immunoSEQ multiplex PCR; in TCRdb, only in-frame clones are kept and a portion is missing. The data hold some 60,000 clones, with less than 90% observed a single time. Input material: PBMCs. The receptor source for this set is a female donor in good health and CMV-seronegative.

The chain's CDR3 is CASSQGSRTSSSYEQYF. DNA of the CDR3: TGTGCCAGCAGCCAAGGATCTCGGACTAGTTCGTCCTACGAGCAGTACTTC. V usage is TRBV4-2 and J usage is TRBJ2-7; 7 nucleotides line up with TRBD2. V trimming: 1 base; J trimming: 1 base; junction bases outside the gene matches: 10. The length of the CDR3 is 17 residues. Germline CDR1 LGHNA, CDR2 YNFKEQ.

The chain couples TRBV7-8 to TRBJ1-5; no clear D gene. The CDR3 totals 15 residues. Germline loops: CDR1 SGHVS, CDR2 FQNEAQ. V was trimmed by 1 base and J by 3 bases, leaving 10 bases between them. CDR3 bases: TGTGCCAGCAGCTTAGTGCAACAGTCCAATCAGCCCCAGCATTTT. Residues: CASSLVQQSNQPQHF. Variable domain in full (rest from reference TRBV7-8 and TRBJ1-5): GAGVSQSPRYKVAKRGQDVALRCDPISGHVSLFWYQQALGQGPEFLTYFQNEAQLDKSGLPSDRFFAERPEGSVSTLKIQRTQQEDSAVYLCASSLVQQSNQPQHFGDGTRLSIL.

The chain employs TRBV5-4 and TRBJ1-3; D remains unclear. CDR1 is SGHNT, CDR2 YYREEE, per germline (reference sequence). The CDR3 totals 14 residues. V was trimmed by 2 bases and J by 0 bases, leaving 6 bases between them. CDR3: CASSLENSGNTIYF. CDR3 DNA: TGTGCCAGCAGCTTAGAGAACTCTGGAAACACCATATATTTT.

V is TRBV7-9 and J is TRBJ1-2; D is undetermined. This CDR3 contains 13 residues. Trimming pared 0 bases from V and 3 bases from J, leaving 5 bases between. Germline V gene data show CDR1 as SEHNR and CDR2 as FQNEAQ (reference sequence). The CDR3 nucleotides read TGTGCCAGCAGCTTAGCCATAGACTATGGCTACACCTTC. Its translation is CASSLAIDYGYTF.

The chain employs TRBV9 and TRBJ2-1; D perhaps matches TRBD1 (6 bases). The CDR3 spans 18 residues. Germline V CDR1 and CDR2: SGDLS, YYNGEE. Trimming pared 3 bases from V and 0 bases from J, leaving 19 bases between. CDR3 DNA: TGTGCCAGCAGCGGAAAGGGGGTCCGCCAAAGCTCCTACAATGAGCAGTTCTTC. It is translated as CASSGKGVRQSSYNEQFF.

The rearrangement uses TRBV6-5 and TRBJ1-4; D perhaps matches TRBD1 (6 bases). Deletions cut 4 bases from V and 4 bases from J, with 16 bases between. Germline V CDR1 and CDR2: MNHEY, SVGAGI. The CDR3 totals 16 residues. The CDR3 is CASSLSLDSFNEKLFF. The CDR3 bases are TGTGCCAGCAGTTTATCCCTGGACAGTTTTAATGAAAAACTGTTTTTT.

The chain is built from TRBV11-2 and TRBJ2-7; 13 bases are a match to TRBD2. The CDR3 is 15 residues long. V trimming: 1 base; J trimming: 7 bases; junction bases outside the gene matches: 4. CDR1 and CDR2 (germline): SGHAT, FQNNGV. Here the CDR3 reads CASSLVTSGREEQYF. CDR3 nucleotides: TGTGCCAGCAGCTTAGTCACTAGCGGGAGGGAGGAGCAGTACTTC.

The V gene is TRBV28, the J gene TRBJ1-1; D not resolved. From germline, CDR1 is MDHEN and CDR2 SYDVKM. The CDR3 contains 16 residues. The V and J ends lost 5 bases and 0 bases respectively, with 16 bases between them. CDR3 protein: CASSLPLGGMNTEAFF. The CDR3 region has the DNA TGTGCCAGCAGTCTCCCCCTAGGAGGTATGAACACTGAAGCTTTCTTT.

The chain is built from TRBV14 and TRBJ2-7; tentatively, D is TRBD2 (6 bases). Per the germline V gene, CDR1 is SGHDN and CDR2 is FVKESK. Trimming stripped 1 base from V and 2 bases from J, with 9 bases between. The CDR3 consists of 14 residues. The CDR3 sequence: CASSQVGGAYEQYF. CDR3 coding DNA: TGTGCCAGCAGCCAAGTCGGGGGAGCCTACGAGCAGTACTTC. The full variable domain, in which reference TRBV14 and TRBJ2-7 provide the parts outside the CDR3, is EAGVTQFPSHSVIEKGQTVTLRCDPISGHDNLYWYRRVMGKEIKFLLHFVKESKQDESGMPNNRFLAERTGGTYSTLKVQPAELEDSGVYFCASSQVGGAYEQYFGPGTRLTVT.

This clone was detected only once. The rearrangement joins TRBV10-3 to TRBJ1-2, with 11 positions matching TRBD1. The CDR3 is made up of 14 amino acids. Germline CDR1 reads ENHRY; CDR2 reads SYGVKD. Losses at the gene ends were 4 bases for V and 5 bases for J; bases not matched to a gene: 3. The CDR3 protein is CAISGTGGFYGYTF. In nucleotides, the CDR3 is TGTGCCATCAGTGGGACAGGGGGCTTTTATGGCTACACCTTC.

The V and J genes are TRBV9 and TRBJ2-7; 8 bases fit TRBD1. Germline V CDR1 and CDR2: SGDLS, YYNGEE. V was pared by 0 bases and J by 1 base, with 3 bases of the junction left unmatched. The CDR3 consists of 15 residues. The CDR3 here is CASSVDRTGSYEQYF. Written as DNA, the CDR3 is TGTGCCAGCAGCGTAGATAGGACAGGGTCCTACGAGCAGTACTTC.

The chain is built from TRBV27 and TRBJ1-1, with a tentative D call TRBD1 (6 bases). Trimming removed 3 bases at V and 4 bases at J, with 21 bases between. Germline V CDR1 and CDR2: MNHEY, SMNVEV (reference sequence). The CDR3 loop spans 17 amino acids. CDR3 sequence: CASSLEAPTGTPTEAFF. CDR3 nucleotide sequence: TGTGCCAGCAGTTTGGAGGCACCTACAGGGACCCCCACTGAAGCTTTCTTT.

The CDR3 region is CASSQGAGWGGNEQFF. In DNA, the CDR3 is TGTGCCAGCAGCCAGGGTGCAGGGTGGGGTGGCAATGAGCAGTTCTTC. The chain uses TRBV11-3 and TRBJ2-1; D is possibly TRBD1 (5 bases). The CDR3 spans 16 residues. From germline, CDR1 is SGHNT and CDR2 YENEEA. The V and J ends lost 5 bases and 6 bases respectively, with 20 bases between them.